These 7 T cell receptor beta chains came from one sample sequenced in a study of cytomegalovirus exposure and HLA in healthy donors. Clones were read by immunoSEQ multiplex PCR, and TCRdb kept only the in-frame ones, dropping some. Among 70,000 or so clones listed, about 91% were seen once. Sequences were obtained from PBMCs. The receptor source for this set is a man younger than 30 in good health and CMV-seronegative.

CDR3 DNA sequence: TGCGCCAGCAGCTTGAATCTAGCGGATACCACAGATACGCAGTATTTT. Protein product: CASSLNLADTTDTQYF. The chain combines TRBV5-1 with TRBJ2-3, with 7 bases that match TRBD2. The junction had 7 bases not matched to a gene; V was cut back by 1 base and J by 2 bases. CDR3 length equals 16 residues. CDR1 and CDR2 from the germline V gene are SGHRS and YFSETQ. Complete variable domain (other parts from reference TRBV5-1 and TRBJ2-3): KAGVTQTPRYLIKTRGQQVTLSCSPISGHRSVSWYQQTPGQGLQFLFEYFSETQRNKGNFPGRFSGRQFSNSRSEMNVSTLELGDSALYLCASSLNLADTTDTQYFGPGTRLTVL.

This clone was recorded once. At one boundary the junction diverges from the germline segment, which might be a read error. CDR3 residues: CASSPPWGQGNPGELFF. The CDR3 nucleotides are TGTGCCAGCAGCCCTCCTTGGGGACAGGGGAACCCCGGGGAGCTGTTTTTT. V is TRBV7-3 and J is TRBJ2-2, with TRBD1 matching over 10 bases. There are 17 residues in the CDR3. The germline gives CDR1 SGHTA, CDR2 FQGTGA. The full variable domain, rest sourced from reference TRBV7-3 and TRBJ2-2, is GAGVSQTPSNKVTEKGKYVELRCDPISGHTALYWYRQSLGQGPEFLIYFQGTGAADDSGLPNDRFFAVRPEGSVSTLKIQRTERGDSAVYLCASSPPWGQGNPGELFFGEGSRLTVL.

CDR3 sequence reads: CASSLGQGSLQPQHF. The CDR3, as DNA: TGTGCCAGCAGCTTGGGACAGGGGTCGCTCCAGCCCCAGCATTTT. The chain is built from TRBV28 and TRBJ1-5; 10 bases match TRBD1. The CDR3 totals 15 residues. Germline loops: CDR1 MDHEN, CDR2 SYDVKM. The trim removed 6 bases at V and 7 bases at J, leaving 9 bases unmatched.

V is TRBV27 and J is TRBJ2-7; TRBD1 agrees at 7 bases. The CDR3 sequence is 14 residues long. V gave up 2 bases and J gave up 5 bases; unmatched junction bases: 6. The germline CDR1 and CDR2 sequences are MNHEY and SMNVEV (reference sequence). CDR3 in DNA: TGTGCCAGCAGTTTAGAGAGGGGGCGTAACGAGCAGTACTTC. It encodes CASSLERGRNEQYF.

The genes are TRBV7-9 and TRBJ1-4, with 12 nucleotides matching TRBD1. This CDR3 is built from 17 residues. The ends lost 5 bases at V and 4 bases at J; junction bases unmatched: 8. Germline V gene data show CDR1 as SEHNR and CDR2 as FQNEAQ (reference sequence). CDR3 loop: CASSARDRGQDNEKLFF. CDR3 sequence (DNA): TGTGCCAGCAGCGCACGGGACAGGGGGCAGGATAATGAAAAACTGTTTTTT.

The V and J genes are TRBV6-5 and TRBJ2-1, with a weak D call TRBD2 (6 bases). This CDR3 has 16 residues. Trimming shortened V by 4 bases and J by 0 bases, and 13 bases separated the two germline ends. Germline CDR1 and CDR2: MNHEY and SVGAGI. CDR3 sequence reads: CASSFVGGSSYNEQFF. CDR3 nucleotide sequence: TGTGCCAGCAGTTTCGTTGGAGGGAGCTCCTACAATGAGCAGTTCTTC.

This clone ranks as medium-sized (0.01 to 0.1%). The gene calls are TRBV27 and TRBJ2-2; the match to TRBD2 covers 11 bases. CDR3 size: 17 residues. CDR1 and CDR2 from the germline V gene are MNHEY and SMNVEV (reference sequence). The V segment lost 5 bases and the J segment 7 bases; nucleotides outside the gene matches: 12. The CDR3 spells CASSPVAGGVLGGELFF. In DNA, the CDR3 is TGTGCCAGCAGTCCCGTAGCGGGAGGGGTTCTCGGCGGGGAGCTGTTTTTT.